Following are 4 T cell receptor beta chains from one sample sequenced in a study of neurological immune-mediated disorders. TCRdb fed the 5' RACE reads into MiXCR, producing one record per CDR3 protein. Among some 95,000 distinct CDR3 sequences listed, 3% to 4% were seen once. Sequencing was done on a sample of PBMCs. These receptor sequences come from a woman between 18 and 29 years old with multiple sclerosis.

This clonotype was recorded at least ten times. V is TRBV14 and J is TRBJ2-5; D gene ambiguous. This CDR3 comprises 13 residues. Per the germline V gene, CDR1 is SGHDN and CDR2 is FVKESK. Trimming took off 2 bases at V and 5 bases at J, with 9 bases between the two ends. The CDR3 here is CASSQQVLETQYF. The CDR3 DNA is TGTGCCAGCAGCCAACAGGTCTTGGAGACCCAGTACTTC.

This clonotype was recorded at least ten times. A read error may account for a junction end that differs from germline. The V and J genes are TRBV5-1 and TRBJ2-1; a possible D gene is TRBD2 (5 bases). The CDR3 runs 12 residues. Germline V CDR1 and CDR2: SGHRS, YFSETQ. CDR3 loop: CASSLVAGAGSF. CDR3 coding DNA: TGCGCCAGCAGCTTGGTTGCGGGCGCCGGCAGCTTC.

This clonotype occurred many times. This chain uses TRBV6-1 with TRBJ2-1; the D gene is possibly TRBD2 (6 bases). V shed 6 bases and J shed 2 bases, with 20 bases lying between them. This CDR3 is 17 amino acids long. CDR1 MNHNS and CDR2 SASEGT come from the germline V gene. As DNA, the CDR3 is TGTGCCAGCAGACGGGACTGGGGGTCGGGGGCCTACAATGAGCAGTTCTTC. This translates into CASRRDWGSGAYNEQFF.

This clonotype has at least ten counts. The V call is TRBV5-1, the J call TRBJ1-5, with TRBD1 matching over 9 bases. Germline V CDR1 and CDR2: SGHRS, YFSETQ. The CDR3 has 15 residues. V lost 4 bases to trimming and J lost 1 base; unmatched junction nucleotides: 3. The CDR3 reads CASSRGQGSNQPQHF. The CDR3 DNA reads TGCGCCAGCAGCAGGGGACAGGGCAGCAATCAGCCCCAGCATTTT.